These 13 T cell receptor beta chains share one sample of origin, sequenced in a study of PD-1 blockade in classical Hodgkin lymphoma. Using immunoSEQ multiplex PCR, the repertoire was profiled, and TCRdb retains in-frame clones only, with some absent. The table lists 12,000 or so clones, approximately 84% of them singletons. Every patient had relapsed following autologous stem cell transplantation, and cohorts differed in brentuximab vedotin exposure. The sample here was peripheral blood mononuclear cells (PBMCs), taken at baseline. These receptors were obtained from a human donor with classical Hodgkin lymphoma.

The rearrangement links TRBV9 to TRBJ1-1; the D is unclear. Germline CDR1 is SGDLS and CDR2 is YYNGEE. This CDR3 is built from 14 residues. V gave up 4 bases and J gave up 1 base, with 11 bases separating them. The CDR3 DNA follows: TGTGCCAGCAGCCCCGAGACGGGGAACACTGAAGCTTTCTTT. This translates into CASSPETGNTEAFF.

V gene TRBV18 combines with J gene TRBJ2-2; 11 bases line up with TRBD2. The CDR3 is 17 residues long. Per the germline V gene, CDR1 is KGHSH and CDR2 is LQKENI. Losses at the gene ends were 4 bases for V and 0 bases for J; bases not matched to a gene: 4. The DNA for the CDR3 is TGTGCCAGCTCACTCTTAGCGGGAGGGCCGAACACCGGGGAGCTGTTTTTT. This gives the protein CASSLLAGGPNTGELFF.

By share of the sample, this clone is large. A junction end diverges from the germline sequence, so it may reflect a read error. The V and J genes are TRBV6-6 and TRBJ2-3; 7 bases agree with TRBD1. The CDR3 has 11 amino acids. Germline V gives CDR1 MNHNY, CDR2 SVGAGI (reference sequence). The CDR3 loop reads CASSYSGTVVF. The CDR3 bases are TGTGCCAGCAGTTACTCAGGGACAGTGGTTTTT.

V usage is TRBV29-1 and J usage is TRBJ1-3; D is possibly TRBD1 (6 bases). CDR1 and CDR2 from the germline V gene are SQVTM and ANQGSEA. V dropped 3 bases and J dropped 4 bases, with 25 bases sitting between them. The CDR3 is made up of 18 amino acids. The CDR3 is CSVDVSLSQGNRGNTIYF. The CDR3 bases are TGCAGCGTTGATGTCTCCTTATCGCAGGGGAATCGAGGAAACACCATATATTTT.

This clone came up once. The chain combines TRBV5-1 with TRBJ2-5; D may be TRBD1 (6 bases). CDR1 is SGHRS, CDR2 YFSETQ, per germline. Trimming removed 0 bases at V and 2 bases at J, with 17 bases between. CDR3 length: 17 residues. The chain's CDR3 is CASSLGKTRTVQETQYF. The CDR3 bases are TGCGCCAGCAGCTTGGGCAAAACCCGGACAGTACAAGAGACCCAGTACTTC.

This chain uses TRBV27 with TRBJ2-2, with no clear D. Germline V gene data show CDR1 as MNHEY and CDR2 as SMNVEV (reference sequence). The ends were cut back, 3 bases at V and 5 bases at J, with 4 bases in the middle. This CDR3 has 12 amino acids. CDR3 loop: CASSFLTGELFF. The CDR3, as DNA: TGTGCCAGCAGTTTCCTAACCGGGGAGCTGTTTTTT.

V and J are TRBV30 and TRBJ2-5; possibly TRBD1 or TRBD2 for D (6 bases each). The germline V and J ends were trimmed by 0 bases and 4 bases, with 12 bases remaining between them. Per the germline V gene, CDR1 is GTSNPN and CDR2 is SVGIG (reference sequence). The CDR3 is 14 residues long. CDR3 DNA: TGTGCCTGGAGTGTAGGGGGGTTCGGAGAGACCCAGTACTTC. This translates into CAWSVGGFGETQYF.

The chain couples TRBV5-4 to TRBJ1-1, with D maybe TRBD1 (5 bases). V shed 1 base and J shed 4 bases, with 11 bases lying between them. CDR1 and CDR2 from the germline V gene are SGHNT and YYREEE (reference sequence). The CDR3 sequence is 14 residues long. DNA for the CDR3: TGTGCCAGCAGCTTGTATGGGGGGACCACTGAAGCTTTCTTT. Translated, it gives CASSLYGGTTEAFF.

J is TRBJ2-1 and V is TRBV7-9; weak D call: TRBD2 (5 bases). Germline values: CDR1 SEHNR, CDR2 FQNEAQ (reference sequence). The CDR3 is made up of 14 amino acids. Trimming pared 0 bases from V and 6 bases from J, leaving 9 bases between. This CDR3 reads CASSLAGKGNEQFF. CDR3 DNA sequence: TGTGCCAGCAGCTTAGCCGGGAAAGGCAATGAGCAGTTCTTC.

On this clone itself: The junction departs from germline at one end; a sequencing error may be responsible. Other DNA sequences from this sample encode an identical CDR3 as well. The V call is TRBV29-1, the J call TRBJ1-1; possible D gene TRBD1, 6 bases. Germline lookup yields CDR1 SQVTM and CDR2 ANQGSEA. The CDR3 runs 14 residues. In DNA, the CDR3 is TGCAGCGCAACCCTGCGGGGGGGGGACACTGAGGCTTTCTTT. Its translation: CSATLRGGDTEAFF.

This chain joins TRBV6-6 and TRBJ1-4, with D hard to call. CDR1 and CDR2 from the germline V gene are MNHNY and SVGAGI (reference sequence). The CDR3 runs 15 residues. V was shortened by 5 bases and J by 0 bases, with 10 bases between the two germline ends. In DNA, the CDR3 is TGTGCCAGCAGTAGAGGGCTCGCAACTAATGAAAAACTGTTTTTT. The encoded protein is CASSRGLATNEKLFF.

V and J are TRBV9 and TRBJ2-7; 7 positions agree with TRBD1. Looked up from germline, CDR1 is SGDLS and CDR2 is YYNGEE. Unmatched junction bases numbered 1, after V lost 4 bases and J lost 3 bases. The CDR3 runs to 12 residues. The chain's CDR3 is CASSSGGYEQYF. The CDR3, as DNA: TGTGCCAGCAGCTCAGGGGGCTACGAGCAGTACTTC.

The chain combines TRBV19 with TRBJ1-2; D may be TRBD1 (5 bases). The CDR3 length is 13 residues. The ends were cut back, 3 bases at V and 6 bases at J, with 11 bases in the middle. From germline, CDR1 is LNHDA and CDR2 SQIVND (reference sequence). CDR3 sequence (DNA): TGTGCCAGTAGTATCTCTTTAGGGGATGGCTACACCTTC. Residues: CASSISLGDGYTF.